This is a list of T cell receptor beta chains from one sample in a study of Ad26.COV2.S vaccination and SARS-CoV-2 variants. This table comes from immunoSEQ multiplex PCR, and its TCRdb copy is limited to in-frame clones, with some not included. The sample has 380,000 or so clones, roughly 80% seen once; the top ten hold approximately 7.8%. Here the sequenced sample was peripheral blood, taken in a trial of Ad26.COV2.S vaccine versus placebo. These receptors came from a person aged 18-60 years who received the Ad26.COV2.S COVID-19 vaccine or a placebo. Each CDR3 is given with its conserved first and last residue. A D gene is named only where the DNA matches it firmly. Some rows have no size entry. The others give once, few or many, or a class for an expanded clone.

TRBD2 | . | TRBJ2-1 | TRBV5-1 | TGCGCCAGCAGCCCCCAACTAGCGGGAGAGGGTGAGCAGTTCTTC | CASSPQLAGEGEQFF
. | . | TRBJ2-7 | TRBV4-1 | TGCGCCAGCAGCCAAGACGGAGCCCTCCTCGAGCAGTACTTC | CASSQDGALLEQYF
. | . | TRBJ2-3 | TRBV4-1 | TGCGCCAGCAGCCAAGATGGTCACCCAGCGCAGTATTTT | CASSQDGHPAQYF
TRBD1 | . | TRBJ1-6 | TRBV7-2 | TGTGCCAGCAGCAGGGCGGGACAGTATAATTCACCCCTCCACTTT | CASSRAGQYNSPLHF
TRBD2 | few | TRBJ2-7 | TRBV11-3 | TGTGCCAGCAGCTTAGAAACGGGGGGAACCTACGAGCAGTACTTC | CASSLETGGTYEQYF
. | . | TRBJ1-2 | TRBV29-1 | TGCAGCGTTGAAGGGATCAGCGTATTGGGCTACACCTTC | CSVEGISVLGYTF
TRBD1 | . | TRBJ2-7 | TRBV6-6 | TGTGCCAGCAGCAGGCCTGGGACAGGGATATACGAGCAGTACTTC | CASSRPGTGIYEQYF
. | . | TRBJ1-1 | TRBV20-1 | TGCAGTGCGCGGACACATGAAGCTTTCTTT | CSARTHEAFF
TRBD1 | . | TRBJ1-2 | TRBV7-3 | TGTGCCAGCAGCTTAACGAGACAGGGGGGCTACACCTTC | CASSLTRQGGYTF
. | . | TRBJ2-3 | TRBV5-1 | TGCGCCAGCAGTTTTGGGGCTATTAGAAGCACAGATACGCAGTATTTT | CASSFGAIRSTDTQYF
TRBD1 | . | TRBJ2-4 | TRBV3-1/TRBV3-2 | TGTGCCAGCAGCCAAGACGGACAGGGGCGGAACATTCAGTACTTC | CASSQDGQGRNIQYF
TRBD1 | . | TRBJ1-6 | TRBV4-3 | TGCGCCAGCAGCCAAGTCCCCAGGGGGAATTCACCCCTCCACTTT | CASSQVPRGNSPLHF
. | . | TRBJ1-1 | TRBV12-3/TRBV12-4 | TGTGCCAGCAGTTTACACACTGAAGCTTTCTTT | CASSLHTEAFF
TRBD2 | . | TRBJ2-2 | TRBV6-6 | TGTGCCAGCGCGTTTGCTAGCGGGAGTAAAACCGGGGAGCTGTTTTTT | CASAFASGSKTGELFF
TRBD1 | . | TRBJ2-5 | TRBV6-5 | TGTGCCGTTGGGACAGGAACGGGCCAAGAGACCCAGTACTTC | CAVGTGTGQETQYF
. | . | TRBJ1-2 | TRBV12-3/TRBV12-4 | TGTGCCAGCAGTATAGGGGCCTATGGCTACACCTTC | CASSIGAYGYTF
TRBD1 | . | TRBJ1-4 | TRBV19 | TGTGCCAGTAGGGCACCCGGGACAGGGACTGAAAAACTGTTTTTT | CASRAPGTGTEKLFF
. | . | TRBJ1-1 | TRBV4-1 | TGCGCCAGCAGCCAAGATGAGCGTCGGATCATGAACACTGAAGCTTTCTTT | CASSQDERRIMNTEAFF
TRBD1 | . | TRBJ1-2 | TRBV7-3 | TGTGCCAGCAGCTTAACAGCAGGGGGCTATGGCTACACCTTC | CASSLTAGGYGYTF
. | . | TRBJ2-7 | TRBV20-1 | TGCAGTGCTAATTACTTGGATGAGCAGTACTTC | CSANYLDEQYF
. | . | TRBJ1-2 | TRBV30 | TGTGCCTGGAGGGACGTGGGTGGCTACACCTTC | CAWRDVGGYTF
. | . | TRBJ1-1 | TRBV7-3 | TGTGCCAGCAGCCCGGCGCAAAGGTCTGAAGCTTTCTTT | CASSPAQRSEAFF
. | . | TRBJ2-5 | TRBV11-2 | TGTGCCAGCAGCCCCGCCCGGGCCTCTATGGGAGAGACCCAGTACTTC | CASSPARASMGETQYF
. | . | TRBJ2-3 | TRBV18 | TGTGCCAGCTCACCAGAGAGGGAGGATACGCAGTATTTT | CASSPEREDTQYF
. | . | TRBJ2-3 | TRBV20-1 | TGCAGTGCAGGGGGAGATACGCAGTATTTT | CSAGGDTQYF
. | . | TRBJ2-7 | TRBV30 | TGTGCCTGGAGGCTGAGCTCCTACGAGCAGTACTTC | CAWRLSSYEQYF
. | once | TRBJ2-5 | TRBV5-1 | TGCGCCAGCAGCTTGTCCACGCAGGGGCCCCGGGAGACCCAGTACTTC | CASSLSTQGPRETQYF
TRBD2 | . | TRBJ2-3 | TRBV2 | TGTGCCAGCAGTACCCCTGGTTCGGCGGGGGAGTCTAGCACAGATACGCAGTATTTT | CASSTPGSAGESSTDTQYF
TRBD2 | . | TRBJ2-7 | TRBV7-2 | TGTGCCAGCAGCTTAGTAAGGCTAGCGGGAGCCGGCCACGAGCAGTACTTC | CASSLVRLAGAGHEQYF
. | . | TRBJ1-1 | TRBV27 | TGTGCCAGCAGTTTAAACCGGGGGTCGGCTGAAGCTTTCTTT | CASSLNRGSAEAFF
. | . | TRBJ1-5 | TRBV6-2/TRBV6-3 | TGTGCCAGCAGTTACTCAGCCAGGGGCTCATCGCATCAGCCCCAGCATTTT | CASSYSARGSSHQPQHF
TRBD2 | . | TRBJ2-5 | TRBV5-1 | TGCGCCAGCAGAGGGAGCGGGGGCCTGGAGACCCAGTACTTC | CASRGSGGLETQYF
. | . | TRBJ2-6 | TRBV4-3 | TGCGCCAGCAGCCAAGGCCTCTCTGGGGCCAACGTCCTGACTTTC | CASSQGLSGANVLTF
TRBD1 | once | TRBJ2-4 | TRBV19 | TGTGCCAGTAGCGTACAGGGGCTAAACATTCAGTACTTC | CASSVQGLNIQYF
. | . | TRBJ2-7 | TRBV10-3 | TGTGCCATCAGTCCCGGTCTCTCCTACGAGCAGTACTTC | CAISPGLSYEQYF
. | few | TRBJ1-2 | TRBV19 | TGTGCCAGTAGGACCCGGGGGCACCACTATGGCTACACCTTC | CASRTRGHHYGYTF
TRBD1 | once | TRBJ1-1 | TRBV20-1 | TGCAGTGCTAGCCCAGGGGGCATGGCTTTCTTT | CSASPGGMAFF
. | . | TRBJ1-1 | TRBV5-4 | TGTGCCAGCAGACGGGTTGGTTTGAACACTGAAGCTTTCTTT | CASRRVGLNTEAFF
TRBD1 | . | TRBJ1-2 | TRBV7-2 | TGTGCCAGCAGCAAGGCCCTCCCTCCGAGGGGGCAGGACTATGGCTACACCTTC | CASSKALPPRGQDYGYTF
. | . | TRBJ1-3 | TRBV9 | TGTGCCAGCACCCCCTCAGGGGTCGGCACCATATATTTT | CASTPSGVGTIYF
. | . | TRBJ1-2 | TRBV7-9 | TGTGCCAGCAGCTTATCGACCGGGGATGGCTACACCTTC | CASSLSTGDGYTF
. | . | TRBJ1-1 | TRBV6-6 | TGTGCCAGCAGCCCCGGACAGCCTATTGAAGCTTTCTTT | CASSPGQPIEAFF
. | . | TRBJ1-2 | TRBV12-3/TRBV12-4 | TGTGCCAGCAGAGACAGGTCTGGTGGCTACACCTTC | CASRDRSGGYTF
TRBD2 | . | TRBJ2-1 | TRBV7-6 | TGTGCCAGCAGCTTATTTTTTAGCGGGGTCACCAATGAGCAGTTCTTC | CASSLFFSGVTNEQFF
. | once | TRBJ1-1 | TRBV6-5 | TGTGCCAGCAGTTCCAAGACATCCACTAACACTGAAGCTTTCTTT | CASSSKTSTNTEAFF
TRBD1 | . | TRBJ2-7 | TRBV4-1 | TGCGCCAGCAGCCAAGGGAGTTTCGGGACAGGGAATACCTACGAGCAGTACTTC | CASSQGSFGTGNTYEQYF